The T cell receptor (beta chain) described here comes from a study of T cell responses to AZD1222 COVID-19 vaccine. This clone was seen a handful of times. Method: immunoSEQ multiplex PCR; TCRdb's copy keeps in-frame clones and lacks some. The profile shows 90,000 to 140,000 clones, 82% of them singletons. The V and J ends lost 7 bases and 2 bases respectively, with 17 bases between them. This CDR3 has 15 amino acids. The V gene's germline CDR1 is SGHAT and CDR2 FQNNGV. Sequencing used peripheral blood, obtained on day 0 of AZD1222 vaccination. The chain has TRBV11-2 and TRBJ1-2, with D uncertain. This receptor was identified in an adult in good health. The CDR3 bases are TGTGCCAGCACCCTGCTGAATCCCGGAAACTATGGCTACACCTTC. It encodes CASTLLNPGNYGYTF.